Following are 2 T cell receptor beta chains from one sample sequenced in a study of OX40 agonist ivuxolimab in advanced cancers. The method was immunoSEQ multiplex PCR; TCRdb's version includes in-frame clones alone and lacks a portion of them. Of about 79,000 clones listed, approximately 91% were seen once; the top ten hold about 6.6%. The specimen was CD4+ or CD8+ T cells sorted from blood, collected in a trial of the OX40 agonist ivuxolimab. The source is an adult with an advanced solid tumor such as melanoma, head and neck, liver or kidney cancer.

This chain connects TRBV30 to TRBJ2-7; no clear D. CDR1 is GTSNPN and CDR2 is SVGIG in the germline V gene (reference sequence). This CDR3 has 16 amino acids. The V and J ends lost 3 bases and 3 bases respectively, with 21 bases between them. CDR3 in DNA: TGTGCCTGGAGAGAAAAATCGTCCAGCAACTACTACGAGCAGTACTTC. It encodes CAWREKSSSNYYEQYF.

The chain recombines TRBV7-6 with TRBJ1-5; 7 bases align to TRBD1. Germline CDR1 and CDR2: SGHVS and FNYEAQ. The CDR3 covers 13 residues. Trimming at V came to 4 bases and at J to 4 bases, leaving 1 base not matched to a gene. CDR3 sequence (DNA): TGTGCCAGCAGCTGGGGACAGAATCAGCCCCAGCATTTT. It translates to CASSWGQNQPQHF.